This T cell receptor (beta chain) was identified in a study of graft-versus-host responses after intestinal transplantation (dated by TCRdb to the early 2020s). For the wider study: Multivisceral, liver-intestinal, or isolated intestinal transplants were received by the recipients. Every recipient was given anti-thymocyte globulin induction, then maintenance tacrolimus and steroids for 3 to 4 years. Graft-versus-host and host-versus-graft alloreactive T cell clones were tracked in the graft, circulation and bone marrow after intestinal transplantation using bulk TCR-beta CDR3 sequencing. Alloreactive clones were identified by sequencing pre-transplant mixed lymphocyte reaction products and comparing these products with unstimulated pre-transplant donor and recipient T cells. A cohort of more than 20 intestinal transplant recipients, including one retransplant, was enrolled, and a few patients lacking pretransplant specimens were excluded. Donor T cell macrochimerism was defined as a peak of at least 4% donor T cells among recipient peripheral blood mononuclear cells. Samples from three later patients were sequenced in-house on an Illumina MiSeq with MiXCR processing rather than by the commercial service.

The study at large found these results: Early after transplant, declines in HvG clones were associated with peak levels of circulating GvH clones. The conclusions were limited by the relatively low number and heterogeneity of the intestinal transplant patients. In patients with donor T cell macrochimerism, the allografts had high GvH to HvG T cell clonal ratios. GvH clones were detected in recipient bone marrow, and some appeared earlier in ileal mucosa or blood, consistent with an intestinal mucosal origin.

Blood samples were collected up to 4 times in the first month after transplant and then at least monthly when available. Preparation of the library involved the immunoSEQ multiplex PCR assay. For most patients, genomic DNA was subjected to high-throughput TCR-beta CDR3 sequencing by Adaptive Biotechnologies. From the authors' description of their analysis: Adaptive's ImmunoSEQ software supplied the TCR sequencing data for 18 patients, while MiXCR and VDJtools were used to process a few other patients. CDR3 nucleotide sequences shared between donor and recipient were removed because their origin could not be assigned. To be classed as alloreactive, a clone needed at least 2-fold expansion over unstimulated cells and a minimum CFSE-low frequency of 0.002% (template counts) or 0.001% (read counts). Clones were considered mappable if detected in sequenced pre-transplant spleen, lymph node, or MLR CFSE-low populations of the donor or recipient. The cumulative frequency of alloreactive clones was calculated as a percentage of all sequences, weighted by copy number. This is the immuneACCESS table as TCRdb keeps it, with only in-frame sequences that have V and J called. A part of the clones is gone; compared with another copy, unresolved V genes explain less than half, and the rest is unexplained. V, J and clone size were drawn from that table, and D and trimming were deduced from the DNA. In this sample the table shows around 20,000 clones, 95% of which occur a single time. The ten largest make up about 0.8% of the sample.

For this chain, trimming is 7 bases at the V end and 1 base at the J end, and the number of junction bases without a gene match is 4. CDR3 length: 13 amino acids, cysteine to phenylalanine. Only the CDR3 portion is preserved as DNA: 39 bases, with reading frame beginning at the first base. CDR1 and CDR2 are read off the germline V gene as MDHEN and SYDVKM. Turning to this clone: Its antigen is unknown. Base qualities are missing; no much larger clone stands one base away.

The chain is encoded by TRBV28 joined to TRBJ2-7, and 7 junctional nucleotides match TRBD1. The material was PBMCs, obtained 23 days after intestinal transplant. The clonotype was recovered from a human patient who received an intestinal transplant, so some T cells may come from the graft donor. The nucleotide sequence is TGTGCCAGCAACACGGGACAGTCCTACGAGCAGTACTTC. This encodes CASNTGQSYEQYF.